This T cell receptor (beta chain) was captured by sequencing in a study of control samples from healthy donors and cancer patients. Germline CDR1 is DFQATT and CDR2 is SNEGSKA (reference sequence). The V end was cut by 3 bases, the J end by 7 bases, with 10 bases between. The CDR3 covers 11 residues. Method: immunoSEQ multiplex PCR; TCRdb's copy keeps in-frame clones and lacks some. This sample yields 150,000 to 200,000 clones, of which 91% are seen a single time; less than 1.6% belongs to the top ten. This clonotype was sampled from a woman aged 25 to 45 in good health. The V and J genes are TRBV20-1 and TRBJ2-7; no reliable D call. Specimen: blood. The CDR3 sequence: CSASGWGEQYF. CDR3 in DNA: TGCAGTGCTAGCGGCTGGGGAGAGCAGTACTTC.